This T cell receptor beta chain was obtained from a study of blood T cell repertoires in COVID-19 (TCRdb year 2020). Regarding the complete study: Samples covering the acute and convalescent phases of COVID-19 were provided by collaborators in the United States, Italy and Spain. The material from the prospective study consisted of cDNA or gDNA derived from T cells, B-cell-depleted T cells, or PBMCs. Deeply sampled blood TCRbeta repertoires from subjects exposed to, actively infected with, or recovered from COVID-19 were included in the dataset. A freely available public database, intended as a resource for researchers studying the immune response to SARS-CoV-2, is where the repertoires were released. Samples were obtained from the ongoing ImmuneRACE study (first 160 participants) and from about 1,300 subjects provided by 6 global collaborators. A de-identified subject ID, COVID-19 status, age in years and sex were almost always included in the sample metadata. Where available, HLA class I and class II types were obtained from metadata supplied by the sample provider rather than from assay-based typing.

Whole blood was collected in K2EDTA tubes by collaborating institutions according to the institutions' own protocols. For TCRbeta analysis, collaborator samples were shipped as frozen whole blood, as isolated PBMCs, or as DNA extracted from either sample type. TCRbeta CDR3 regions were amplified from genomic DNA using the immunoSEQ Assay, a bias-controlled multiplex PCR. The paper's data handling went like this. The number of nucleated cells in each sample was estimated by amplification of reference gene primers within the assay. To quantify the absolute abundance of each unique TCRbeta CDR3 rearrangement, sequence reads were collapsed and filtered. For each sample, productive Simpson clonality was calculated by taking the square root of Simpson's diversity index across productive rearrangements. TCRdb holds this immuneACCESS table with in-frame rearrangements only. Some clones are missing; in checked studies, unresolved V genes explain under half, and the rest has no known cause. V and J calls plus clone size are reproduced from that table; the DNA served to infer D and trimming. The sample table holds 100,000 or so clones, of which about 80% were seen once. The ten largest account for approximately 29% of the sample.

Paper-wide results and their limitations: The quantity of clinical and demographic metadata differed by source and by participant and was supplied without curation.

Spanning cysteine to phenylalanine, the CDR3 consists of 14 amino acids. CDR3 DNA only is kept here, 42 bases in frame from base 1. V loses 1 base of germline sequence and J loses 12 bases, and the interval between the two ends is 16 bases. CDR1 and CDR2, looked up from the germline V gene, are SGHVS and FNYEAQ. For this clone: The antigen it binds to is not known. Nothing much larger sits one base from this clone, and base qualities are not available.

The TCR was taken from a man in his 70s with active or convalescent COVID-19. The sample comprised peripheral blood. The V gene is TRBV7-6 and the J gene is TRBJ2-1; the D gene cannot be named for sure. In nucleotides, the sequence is TGTGCCAGCAGCTTAGATCGGGTTGAAACTCGGCAGTTCTTC. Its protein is CASSLDRVETRQFF.